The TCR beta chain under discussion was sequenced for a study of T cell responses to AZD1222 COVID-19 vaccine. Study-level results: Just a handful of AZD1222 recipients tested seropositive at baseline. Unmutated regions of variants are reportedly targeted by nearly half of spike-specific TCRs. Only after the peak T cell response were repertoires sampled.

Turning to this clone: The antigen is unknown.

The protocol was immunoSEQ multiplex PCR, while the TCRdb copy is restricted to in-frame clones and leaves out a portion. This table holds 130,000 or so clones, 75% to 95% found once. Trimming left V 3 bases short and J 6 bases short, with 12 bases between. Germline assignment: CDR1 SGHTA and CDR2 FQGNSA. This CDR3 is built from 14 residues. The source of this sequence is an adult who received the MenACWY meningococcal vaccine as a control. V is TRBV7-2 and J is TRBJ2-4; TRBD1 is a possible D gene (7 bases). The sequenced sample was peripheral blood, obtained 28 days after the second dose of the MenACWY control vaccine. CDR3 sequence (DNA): TGTGCCAGCAGCTTGGGGGGACAGCTAAACATTCAGTACTTC. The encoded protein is CASSLGGQLNIQYF.